This entry lists 29 T cell receptor beta chains sequenced from one sample in a study of cytomegalovirus exposure and HLA in healthy donors. PCR involved 60 Vbeta and 13 Jbeta primers. Produced via immunoSEQ multiplex PCR; TCRdb's table is partial and in-frame only. The sample lists 85,000 to 110,000 clones, roughly 80% occurring once. Specimen: PBMCs. Receptor source: a man aged 50-59 years in good health and CMV-seropositive.

V gene TRBV19 combines with J gene TRBJ2-1; tentative D call: TRBD2 (5 bases). The CDR3 consists of 14 residues. V was clipped by 7 bases and J by 1 base, with 11 bases between them. Germline CDR1 is LNHDA and CDR2 is SQIVND (reference sequence). CDR3 nucleotides: TGTGCCAGTAACGGACTGGGGTCCTACAATGAGCAGTTCTTC. Amino acid sequence: CASNGLGSYNEQFF.

This rearrangement joins TRBV25-1 to TRBJ1-5; D perhaps matches TRBD1 (6 bases). V dropped 3 bases and J dropped 7 bases, with 13 bases sitting between them. The V gene's germline CDR1 is MGHDK and CDR2 SYGVNS. The CDR3 sequence is 14 residues long. This CDR3 reads CASSDGQPGQPQHF. DNA for the CDR3: TGTGCCAGCAGTGACGGACAGCCCGGACAGCCCCAGCATTTT.

This clone showed up just once. V usage is TRBV27 and J usage is TRBJ2-7; 8 bases are shared with TRBD2. J was trimmed by 2 bases and V by 7 bases; bases with no gene match: 10. Germline loops: CDR1 MNHEY, CDR2 SMNVEV (reference sequence). The CDR3 is 15 amino acids. CDR3: CASTQIAGQTYEQYF. The CDR3 DNA is TGTGCCAGCACCCAAATAGCGGGACAAACCTACGAGCAGTACTTC.

J is TRBJ2-3 and V is TRBV30, with 7 bases lining up with TRBD1. V lost 8 bases to trimming and J lost 5 bases; unmatched junction nucleotides: 7. Germline loops: CDR1 GTSNPN, CDR2 SVGIG (reference sequence). The CDR3 has 12 residues. CDR3 sequence (DNA): TGTGCCCGATCGAACAGGGGAGATACGCAGTATTTT. Its protein product is CARSNRGDTQYF.

V is TRBV10-3 and J is TRBJ2-1, with 8 bases identical to TRBD1. Looked up from germline, CDR1 is ENHRY and CDR2 is SYGVKD. The CDR3 is 13 residues long. V shed 2 bases and J 8 bases; nucleotides not matched to a gene: 2. In nucleotides, the CDR3 is TGTGCCATCAGTGAGGACAGGGGCTATGAGCAGTTCTTC. Translated, it gives CAISEDRGYEQFF.

The rearrangement uses TRBV5-1 and TRBJ2-7; possibly TRBD1 for D (6 bases). This CDR3 spans 11 amino acids. Trimming cost V 1 base and J 7 bases, with 6 bases left between them. Germline V gives CDR1 SGHRS, CDR2 YFSETQ. CDR3 sequence: CASSLQGEQYF. As DNA, the CDR3 is TGCGCCAGCAGCTTGCAGGGGGAGCAGTACTTC.

The V gene is TRBV7-9, the J gene TRBJ2-5; D is undetermined. The germline V gene encodes CDR1 SEHNR and CDR2 FQNEAQ (reference sequence). This CDR3 comprises 15 residues. Trimming shortened V by 5 bases and J by 0 bases, and 13 bases separated the two germline ends. The CDR3 nucleotides are TGTGCCAGCAGCGCGAATCAGGTTTACCAAGAGACCCAGTACTTC. Amino acid sequence: CASSANQVYQETQYF. The whole variable domain, filled in from reference TRBV7-9 and TRBJ2-5, reads DTGVSQNPRHKITKRGQNVTFRCDPISEHNRLYWYRQTLGQGPEFLTYFQNEAQLEKSRLLSDRFSAERPKGSFSTLEIQRTEQGDSAMYLCASSANQVYQETQYFGPGTRLLVL.

V usage is TRBV9 and J usage is TRBJ2-1; perhaps TRBD2 as D (5 bases). This CDR3 is built from 14 residues. Germline CDR1 and CDR2: SGDLS and YYNGEE. Trimming removed 0 bases from V and 15 bases from J, with 19 bases in between. The CDR3 DNA reads TGTGCCAGCAGCGTAGACGGGGATTCAACCCAGAGGTTCTTC. Amino acids: CASSVDGDSTQRFF.

The chain is built from TRBV7-9 and TRBJ2-1; weak D call: TRBD1 (5 bases). Germline V CDR1 and CDR2: SEHNR, FQNEAQ (reference sequence). V lost 5 bases to trimming and J lost 1 base, with 9 bases between them. The CDR3 consists of 14 residues. The CDR3 is CASSPDRSYNEQFF. CDR3 DNA sequence: TGTGCCAGCAGCCCAGACAGATCCTACAATGAGCAGTTCTTC.

Comment on this clone: Different DNA sequences within this sample yield the same CDR3. The V call is TRBV5-1, the J call TRBJ2-3; 8 bases map to TRBD1. The CDR3 runs 15 residues. Germline lookup yields CDR1 SGHRS and CDR2 YFSETQ. V lost 0 bases and J lost 3; bases outside the gene matches: 3. The CDR3 DNA sequence: TGCGCCAGCAGCTTGGTGACAGGGGTGACAGATACGCAGTATTTT. The encoded protein is CASSLVTGVTDTQYF.

The chain links TRBV7-8 to TRBJ1-5; no clear D. This CDR3 is built from 15 residues. Germline assignment: CDR1 SGHVS and CDR2 FQNEAQ. V lost 1 base, J lost 0 bases, and 7 bases lay in between. CDR3 coding DNA: TGTGCCAGCAGCTTAGGCGAGGATAGCAATCAGCCCCAGCATTTT. Encoded protein: CASSLGEDSNQPQHF. The whole variable domain, remainder taken from reference TRBV7-8 and TRBJ1-5, is GAGVSQSPRYKVAKRGQDVALRCDPISGHVSLFWYQQALGQGPEFLTYFQNEAQLDKSGLPSDRFFAERPEGSVSTLKIQRTQQEDSAVYLCASSLGEDSNQPQHFGDGTRLSIL.

This clone was recorded a few times. CDR3 sequence (DNA): TGTGCCAGCAGTGCGAGGAATGCCGGGGAGCTGTTTTTT. This encodes CASSARNAGELFF. The chain recombines TRBV6-4 with TRBJ2-2; D is unresolved. The germline V and J ends were trimmed by 4 bases and 6 bases, with 9 bases remaining between them. The CDR3 runs 13 residues. Germline CDR1 is MRHNA and CDR2 is SNTAGT.

The rearrangement joins TRBV19 to TRBJ1-2, with D possibly matching TRBD1 (5 bases). This CDR3 has 15 amino acids. The germline CDR1 and CDR2 sequences are LNHDA and SQIVND (reference sequence). Trimming removed 5 bases from V and 0 bases from J, with 13 bases in between. The CDR3 DNA sequence: TGTGCCAGTAGTTTCGGACATTTAGCTAACTATGGCTACACCTTC. Its translation is CASSFGHLANYGYTF.

V gene TRBV7-3 combines with J gene TRBJ2-7, with TRBD2 identical over 10 bases. The CDR3 consists of 12 residues. V trimming: 8 bases; J trimming: 6 bases; junction bases outside the gene matches: 4. Germline-derived CDR1 and CDR2 are SGHTA and FQGTGA. The CDR3 sequence is CASGVAGGEQYF. The CDR3 DNA follows: TGTGCCAGCGGGGTAGCGGGGGGCGAGCAGTACTTC.

The chain couples TRBV30 to TRBJ2-3; D may be TRBD2 (6 bases). The V end was cut by 3 bases, the J end by 5 bases, with 15 bases between. Germline loops: CDR1 GTSNPN, CDR2 SVGIG (reference sequence). There are 14 residues in the CDR3. In nucleotides, the CDR3 is TGTGCCTGGAGGTACGGGGGAGTGGTAGATACGCAGTATTTT. This gives the protein CAWRYGGVVDTQYF.

The V and J genes are TRBV7-6 and TRBJ2-1, with D perhaps TRBD2 (6 bases). There are 14 residues in the CDR3. Germline CDR1 and CDR2: SGHVS and FNYEAQ. Trimming pared 2 bases from V and 6 bases from J, leaving 11 bases between. Here the CDR3 reads CASSLSGVANEQFF. The CDR3 DNA is TGTGCCAGCAGCTTATCGGGAGTGGCCAATGAGCAGTTCTTC. The whole variable domain, filled in from reference TRBV7-6 and TRBJ2-1, reads GAGVSQSPRYKVTKRGQDVALRCDPISGHVSLYWYRQALGQGPEFLTYFNYEAQQDKSGLPNDRFSAERPEGSISTLTIQRTEQRDSAMYRCASSLSGVANEQFFGPGTRLTVL.

The chain links TRBV27 to TRBJ2-1; 8 nucleotides line up with TRBD1. CDR1 is MNHEY and CDR2 is SMNVEV in the germline V gene (reference sequence). This CDR3 comprises 17 residues. V dropped 7 bases and J dropped 0; count of bases not matched to a gene: 11. The CDR3 loop reads CASTGQAFLSSYNEQFF. The DNA for the CDR3 is TGTGCCAGCACGGGACAGGCCTTCTTGAGCTCCTACAATGAGCAGTTCTTC.

The chain links TRBV27 to TRBJ2-3, with 13 nucleotides matching TRBD2. The CDR3 has 19 residues. V trimming: 5 bases; J trimming: 1 base; junction bases outside the gene matches: 12. Germline CDR1 MNHEY, CDR2 SMNVEV (reference sequence). Here the CDR3 reads CASSAFPLAGGMGTDTQYF. In DNA form, the CDR3 reads TGTGCCAGCAGTGCCTTCCCACTAGCGGGAGGGATGGGCACAGATACGCAGTATTTT.

The rearrangement links TRBV6-5 to TRBJ1-1; 11 bases match TRBD1. Germline V gene lookup returns CDR1 MNHEY and CDR2 SVGAGI. This CDR3 region has 13 residues. Trimming cost V 6 bases and J 11 bases; bases outside gene matches: 8. The CDR3 DNA reads TGTGCCAGCAGGCCGGGACAGGGGGGCTCGGCTTTCTTT. Encoded protein: CASRPGQGGSAFF.

The J gene is TRBJ2-7, the V gene TRBV28, with 8 positions matching TRBD2. CDR3 size: 14 residues. Per germline, CDR1 MDHEN and CDR2 SYDVKM. V shed 6 bases, J shed 3 bases, and the junction held 7 bases outside the gene matches. CDR3 amino acids: CASRVSGIYYEQYF. The CDR3 DNA reads as TGTGCCAGCAGGGTTAGCGGGATATACTACGAGCAGTACTTC.

This clone was detected a few times. CDR3 sequence (DNA): TGTGCCAGCAGCTTAGATCCCACTAGCGGGAGGATGACAGATACGCAGTATTTT. Translating it yields CASSLDPTSGRMTDTQYF. The chain is built from TRBV11-2 and TRBJ2-3, with 12 bases aligning to TRBD2. CDR1 SGHAT and CDR2 FQNNGV come from the germline V gene. Trimming took 0 bases from V and 3 from J; bases not matched to a gene: 7. The CDR3 loop spans 18 amino acids.

This clone was recorded once. DNA for the CDR3: TGTGCCAGCAGTGACGACGGGACAGGGGGCTACAATGAGCAGTTCTTC. Its translation: CASSDDGTGGYNEQFF. The chain employs TRBV6-4 and TRBJ2-1; 11 nucleotides match TRBD1. The ends lost 2 bases at V and 3 bases at J; junction bases unmatched: 3. Germline CDR1 is MRHNA and CDR2 is SNTAGT. The CDR3 totals 16 residues.

The gene calls are TRBV11-3 and TRBJ1-1; D remains ambiguous. The CDR3 is 13 residues long. Germline values: CDR1 SGHNT, CDR2 YENEEA. The V end lost 5 bases, the J end lost 6 bases, and 13 bases lay between the germline ends. The CDR3 reads CASSAGNTPEAFF. The CDR3 DNA reads as TGTGCCAGCAGCGCAGGAAACACCCCTGAAGCTTTCTTT.

This clone appeared once. This chain links TRBV7-7 with TRBJ2-1, with TRBD2 matching over 11 bases. Germline V gene data show CDR1 as SSHAT and CDR2 as FNYEAQ (reference sequence). The V and J ends lost 5 bases and 0 bases, in that order; junction bases with no gene match: 6. This CDR3 contains 17 residues. In DNA form, the CDR3 reads TGTGCCAGCAGCCCTCAGACTAGCGGGGTCTCCTACAATGAGCAGTTCTTC. Protein: CASSPQTSGVSYNEQFF.

V and J are TRBV28 and TRBJ2-1; tentatively, D is TRBD2 (5 bases). CDR1 and CDR2 from the germline V gene are MDHEN and SYDVKM. V lost 6 bases and J 4 bases, leaving 19 bases between the germline ends. The CDR3 covers 16 residues. In DNA form, the CDR3 reads TGTGCCAGCAGAGGAGGACGGACTCAGGTTTACAATGAGCAGTTCTTC. Translation: CASRGGRTQVYNEQFF. Combining the CDR3 with reference TRBV28 and TRBJ2-1 gives the whole variable domain DVKVTQSSRYLVKRTGEKVFLECVQDMDHENMFWYRQDPGLGLRLIYFSYDVKMKEKGDIPEGYSVSREKKERFSLILESASTNQTSMYLCASRGGRTQVYNEQFFGPGTRLTVL.

The rearrangement joins TRBV30 to TRBJ2-1, with TRBD2 identical over 12 bases. Unmatched junction bases numbered 4, after V lost 1 base and J lost 3 bases. CDR3 length equals 16 residues. Germline V gene lookup returns CDR1 GTSNPN and CDR2 SVGIG (reference sequence). The DNA for the CDR3 is TGTGCCTGGAGTGCCGGACTAGCGGGGCGCTACAATGAGCAGTTCTTC. Its translation is CAWSAGLAGRYNEQFF.

This clone has just one count. The chain uses TRBV6-1 and TRBJ1-5, with 7 bases matching TRBD1. The germline gives CDR1 MNHNS, CDR2 SASEGT. Trimming at V came to 7 bases and at J to 3 bases, leaving 6 bases not matched to a gene. The CDR3 extends over 14 amino acids. The CDR3 loop is CASISGTVNQPQHF. The CDR3 coding sequence is TGTGCCAGCATCTCCGGGACAGTCAATCAGCCCCAGCATTTT.

This clone was detected a few times. J is TRBJ1-5 and V is TRBV4-3, with D tentatively TRBD1 (5 bases). This CDR3 region has 14 residues. V lost 2 bases, J lost 5 bases, and 10 bases lay in between. CDR1 LGHNA and CDR2 YSLEER come from the germline V gene. The CDR3 region is CASSQQGLDQPQHF. CDR3 in DNA: TGCGCCAGCAGCCAACAGGGCCTGGATCAGCCCCAGCATTTT.

The chain carries TRBV6-5 and TRBJ2-7; tentatively, D is TRBD1 (5 bases). Germline CDR1 is MNHEY and CDR2 is SVGAGI. The CDR3 totals 15 residues. Trimming stripped 3 bases from V and 2 bases from J, with 14 bases between. The CDR3 is CASSYSGSGTYEQYF. The CDR3 nucleotides read TGTGCCAGCAGTTATTCAGGGTCTGGAACCTACGAGCAGTACTTC.